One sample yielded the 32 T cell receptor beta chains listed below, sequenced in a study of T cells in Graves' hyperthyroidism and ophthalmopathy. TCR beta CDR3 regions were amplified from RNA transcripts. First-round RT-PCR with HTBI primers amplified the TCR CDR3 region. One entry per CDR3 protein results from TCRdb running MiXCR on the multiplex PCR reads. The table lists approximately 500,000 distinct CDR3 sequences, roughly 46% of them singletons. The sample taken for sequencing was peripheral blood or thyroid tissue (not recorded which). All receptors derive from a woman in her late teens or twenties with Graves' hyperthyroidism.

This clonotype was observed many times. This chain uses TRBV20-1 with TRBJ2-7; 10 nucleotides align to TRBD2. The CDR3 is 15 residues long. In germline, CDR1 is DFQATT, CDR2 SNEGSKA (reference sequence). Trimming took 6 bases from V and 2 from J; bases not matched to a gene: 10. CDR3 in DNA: TGCAGTGCAGTGGGTGCTAGCGGGGGCACCTACGAGCAGTACTTC. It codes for CSAVGASGGTYEQYF.

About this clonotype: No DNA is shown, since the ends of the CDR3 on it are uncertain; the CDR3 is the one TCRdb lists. CDR3 sequence reads: CATSDYPGQDGYTFGSGTRYF. This chain joins TRBV24-1 and TRBJ2-5; the table's D gene call, TRBD1, was not cross checked with the DNA. From its first to its last residue, the CDR3 has 21 amino acids. Germline V gives CDR1 KGHDR, CDR2 SFDVKD.

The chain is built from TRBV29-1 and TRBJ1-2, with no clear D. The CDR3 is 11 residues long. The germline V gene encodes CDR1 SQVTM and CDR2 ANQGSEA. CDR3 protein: CGSYDGDGYTF. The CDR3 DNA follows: TGCGGCAGTTACGATGGCGATGGCTACACCTTC.

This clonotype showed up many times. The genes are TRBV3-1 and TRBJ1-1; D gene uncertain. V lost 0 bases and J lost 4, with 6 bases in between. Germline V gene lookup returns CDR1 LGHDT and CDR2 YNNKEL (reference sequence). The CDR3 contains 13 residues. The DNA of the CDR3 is TGTGCCAGCAGCCAAGATACAATCACTGAAGCTTTCTTT. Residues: CASSQDTITEAFF.

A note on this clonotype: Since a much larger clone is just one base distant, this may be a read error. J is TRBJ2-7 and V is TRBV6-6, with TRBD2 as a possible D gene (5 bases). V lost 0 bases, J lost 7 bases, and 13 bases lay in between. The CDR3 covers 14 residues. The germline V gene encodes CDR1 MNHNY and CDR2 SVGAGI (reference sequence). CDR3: CASSYSSDSNEQYF. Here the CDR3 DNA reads TGTGCCAGCAGTTACTCGTCGGACTCCAATGAGCAGTACTTC.

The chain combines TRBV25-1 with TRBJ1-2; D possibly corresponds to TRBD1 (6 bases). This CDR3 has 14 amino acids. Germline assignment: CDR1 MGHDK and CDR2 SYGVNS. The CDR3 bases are TGTGCTAGAGTATCACAGGGATCGGACTATGGCTACACCTTC. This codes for CARVSQGSDYGYTF.

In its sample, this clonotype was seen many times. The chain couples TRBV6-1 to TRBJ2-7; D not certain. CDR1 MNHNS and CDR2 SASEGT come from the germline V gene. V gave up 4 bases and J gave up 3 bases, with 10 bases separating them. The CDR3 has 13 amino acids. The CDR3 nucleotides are TGTGCCAGCAGTGTACTCGAGAGCTACGAGCAGTACTTC. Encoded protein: CASSVLESYEQYF.

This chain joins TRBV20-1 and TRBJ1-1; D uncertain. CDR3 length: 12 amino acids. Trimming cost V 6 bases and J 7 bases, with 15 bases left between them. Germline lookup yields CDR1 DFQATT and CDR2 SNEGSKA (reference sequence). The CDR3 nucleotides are TGCAGTGCCCCAACTAGGACTCTTGAAGCTTTCTTT. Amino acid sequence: CSAPTRTLEAFF.

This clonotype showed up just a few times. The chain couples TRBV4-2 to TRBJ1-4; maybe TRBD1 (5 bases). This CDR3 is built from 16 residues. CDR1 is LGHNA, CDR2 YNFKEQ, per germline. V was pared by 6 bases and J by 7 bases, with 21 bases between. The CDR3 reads CASSAPRGTDVEKLFF. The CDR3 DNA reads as TGTGCCAGCAGTGCCCCCCGGGGGACGGATGTTGAAAAACTGTTTTTT.

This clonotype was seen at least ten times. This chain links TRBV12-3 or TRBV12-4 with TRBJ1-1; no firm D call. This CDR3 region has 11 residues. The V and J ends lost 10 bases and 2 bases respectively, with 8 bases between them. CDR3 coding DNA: TGTGCCACTACGGTTAACACTGAAGCTTTCTTT. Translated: CATTVNTEAFF.

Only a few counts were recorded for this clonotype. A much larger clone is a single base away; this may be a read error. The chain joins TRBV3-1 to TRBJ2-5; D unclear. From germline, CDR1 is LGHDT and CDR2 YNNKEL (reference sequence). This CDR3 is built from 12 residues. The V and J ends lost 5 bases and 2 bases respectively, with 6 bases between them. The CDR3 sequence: CASSNTQETQYF. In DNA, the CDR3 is TGTGCCAGCAGCAACACACAAGAGACCCAGTACTTC.

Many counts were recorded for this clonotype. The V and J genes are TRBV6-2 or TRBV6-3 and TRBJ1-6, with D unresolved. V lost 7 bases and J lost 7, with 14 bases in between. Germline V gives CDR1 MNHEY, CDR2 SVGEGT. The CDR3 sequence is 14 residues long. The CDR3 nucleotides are TGTGCCAGCAAGCGGGAGAATGGGAATTCACCCCTCCACTTT. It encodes CASKRENGNSPLHF.

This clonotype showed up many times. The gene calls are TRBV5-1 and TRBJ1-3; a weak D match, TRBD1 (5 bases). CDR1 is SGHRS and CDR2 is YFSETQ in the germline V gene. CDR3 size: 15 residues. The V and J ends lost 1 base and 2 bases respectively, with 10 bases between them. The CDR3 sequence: CASSLYGAPGNTIYF. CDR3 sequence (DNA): TGCGCCAGCAGCTTGTATGGGGCCCCTGGAAACACCATATATTTT.

The DNA of the CDR3 is TGCAGCCCAATAGGGGGCCATGGCTACACCTTC. Encoded protein: CSPIGGHGYTF. V and J are TRBV29-1 and TRBJ1-2, with 7 positions matching TRBD1. The CDR3 runs to 11 residues. Germline V gene sequence: CDR1 SQVTM, CDR2 ANQGSEA. J lost 6 bases, V lost 8 bases, and 6 bases had no gene match.

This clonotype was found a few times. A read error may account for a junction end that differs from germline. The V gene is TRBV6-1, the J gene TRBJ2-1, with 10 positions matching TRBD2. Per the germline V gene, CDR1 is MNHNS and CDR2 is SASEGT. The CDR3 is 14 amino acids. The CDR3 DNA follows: TGTGCCATCAGTGAAGCGGGAGGGCCGCATGAGCAGTTCTTC. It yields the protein CAISEAGGPHEQFF.

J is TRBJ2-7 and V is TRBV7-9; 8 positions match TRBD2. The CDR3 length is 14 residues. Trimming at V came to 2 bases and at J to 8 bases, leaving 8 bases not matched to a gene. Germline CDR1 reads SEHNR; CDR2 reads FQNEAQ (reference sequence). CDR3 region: CASSLLAGTSQQYF. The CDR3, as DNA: TGTGCCAGCAGCTTATTGGCGGGGACTAGTCAGCAGTACTTC.

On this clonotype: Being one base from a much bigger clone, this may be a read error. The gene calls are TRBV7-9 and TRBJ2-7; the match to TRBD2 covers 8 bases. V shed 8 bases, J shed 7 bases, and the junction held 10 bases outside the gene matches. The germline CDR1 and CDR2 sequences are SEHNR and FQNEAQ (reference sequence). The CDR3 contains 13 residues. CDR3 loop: CASSGGPLSEQYF. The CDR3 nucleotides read TGTGCCAGCTCGGGAGGGCCTCTGAGTGAGCAGTACTTC.

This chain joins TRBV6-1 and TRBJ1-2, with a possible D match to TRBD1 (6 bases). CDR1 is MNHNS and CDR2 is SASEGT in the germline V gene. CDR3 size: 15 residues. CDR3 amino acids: CAPGRDTNHDYGYTF. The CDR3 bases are TGTGCTCCGGGCCGGGACACCAACCACGACTATGGCTACACCTTC.

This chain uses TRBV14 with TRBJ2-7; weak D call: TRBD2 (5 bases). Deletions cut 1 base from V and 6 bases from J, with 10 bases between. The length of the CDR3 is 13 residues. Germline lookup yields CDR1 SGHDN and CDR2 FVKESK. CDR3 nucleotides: TGTGCCAGCAGCCAAGTTGGAGGATCCGAGCAGTACTTC. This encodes CASSQVGGSEQYF.

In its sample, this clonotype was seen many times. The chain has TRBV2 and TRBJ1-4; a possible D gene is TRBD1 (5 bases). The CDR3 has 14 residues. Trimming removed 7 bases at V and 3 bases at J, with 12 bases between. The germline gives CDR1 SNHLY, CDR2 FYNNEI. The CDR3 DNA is TGTGCCAGCACGGCCAGGGTCCCTAATGAAAAACTGTTTTTT. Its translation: CASTARVPNEKLFF. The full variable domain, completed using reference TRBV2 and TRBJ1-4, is EPEVTQTPSHQVTQMGQEVILRCVPISNHLYFYWYRQILGQKVEFLVSFYNNEISEKSEIFDDQFSVERPDGSNFTLKIRSTKLEDSAMYFCASTARVPNEKLFFGSGTQLSVL.

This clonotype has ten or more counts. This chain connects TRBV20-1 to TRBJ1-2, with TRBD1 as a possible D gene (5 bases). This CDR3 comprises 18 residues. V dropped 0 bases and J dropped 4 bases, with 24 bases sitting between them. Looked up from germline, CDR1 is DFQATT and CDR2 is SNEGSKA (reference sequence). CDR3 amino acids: CSARDLLWDPRKSYGYTF. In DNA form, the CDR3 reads TGCAGTGCTAGAGATCTGTTGTGGGACCCCCGGAAGAGCTATGGCTACACCTTC.

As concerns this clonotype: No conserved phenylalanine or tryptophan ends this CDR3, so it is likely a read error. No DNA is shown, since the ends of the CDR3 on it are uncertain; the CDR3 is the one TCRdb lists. The CDR3 sequence is CASSLGIAR. The chain joins TRBV2 to TRBJ1-4. The germline V gene has CDR1 SNHLY and CDR2 FYNNEI. The CDR3 region is 9 residues in length, termini included.

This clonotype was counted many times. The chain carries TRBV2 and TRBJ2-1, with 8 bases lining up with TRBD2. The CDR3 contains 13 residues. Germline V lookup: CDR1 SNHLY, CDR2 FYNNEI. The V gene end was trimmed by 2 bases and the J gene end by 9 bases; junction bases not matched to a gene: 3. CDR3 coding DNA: TGTGCCAGCAGTGAACGGGAGGGCGTTGAGCAGTTCTTC. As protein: CASSEREGVEQFF. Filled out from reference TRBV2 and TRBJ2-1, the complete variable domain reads EPEVTQTPSHQVTQMGQEVILRCVPISNHLYFYWYRQILGQKVEFLVSFYNNEISEKSEIFDDQFSVERPDGSNFTLKIRSTKLEDSAMYFCASSEREGVEQFFGPGTRLTVL.

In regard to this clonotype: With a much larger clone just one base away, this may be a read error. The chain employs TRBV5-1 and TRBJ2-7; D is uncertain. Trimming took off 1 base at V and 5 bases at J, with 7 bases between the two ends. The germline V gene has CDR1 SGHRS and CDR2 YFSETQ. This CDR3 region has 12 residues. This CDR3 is CASSLRIHEQYF. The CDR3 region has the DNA TGCGCCAGCAGCTTGAGAATCCACGAGCAGTACTTC.

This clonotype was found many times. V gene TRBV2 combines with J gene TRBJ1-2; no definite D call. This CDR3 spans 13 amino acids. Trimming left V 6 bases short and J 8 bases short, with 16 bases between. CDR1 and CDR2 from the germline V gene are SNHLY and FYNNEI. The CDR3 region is CASRLESQGGYTF. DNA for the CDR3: TGTGCCAGCAGGTTGGAAAGCCAAGGAGGCTACACCTTC.

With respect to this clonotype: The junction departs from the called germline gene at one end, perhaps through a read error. This CDR3 reads CSPGTNCGYTF. CDR3 DNA sequence: TGCAGCCCCGGGACAAACTGTGGCTACACCTTC. This chain uses TRBV29-1 with TRBJ1-2; TRBD1 might be the D (6 bases). The CDR3 contains 11 residues. Per germline, CDR1 SQVTM and CDR2 ANQGSEA.

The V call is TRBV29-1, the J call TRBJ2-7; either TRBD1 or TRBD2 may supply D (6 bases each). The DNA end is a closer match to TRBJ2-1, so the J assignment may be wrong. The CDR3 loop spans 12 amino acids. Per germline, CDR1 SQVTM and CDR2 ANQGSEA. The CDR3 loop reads CSVGGGGNEQFF. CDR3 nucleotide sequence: TGCAGCGTAGGCGGAGGGGGTAATGAGCAGTTCTTC.

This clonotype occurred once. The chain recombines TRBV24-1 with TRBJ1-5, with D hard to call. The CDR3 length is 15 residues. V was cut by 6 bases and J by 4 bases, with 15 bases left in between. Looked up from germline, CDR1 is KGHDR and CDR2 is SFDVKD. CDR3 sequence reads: CATSPDRSVNQPQHF. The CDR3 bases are TGTGCCACCAGTCCAGATAGATCAGTGAATCAGCCCCAGCATTTT.

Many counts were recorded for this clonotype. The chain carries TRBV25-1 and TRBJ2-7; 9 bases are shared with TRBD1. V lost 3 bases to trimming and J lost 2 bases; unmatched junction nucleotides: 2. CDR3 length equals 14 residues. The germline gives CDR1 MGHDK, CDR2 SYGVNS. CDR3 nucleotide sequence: TGTGCCAGCAGTGAGGGACAGGGAACCTACGAGCAGTACTTC. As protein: CASSEGQGTYEQYF.

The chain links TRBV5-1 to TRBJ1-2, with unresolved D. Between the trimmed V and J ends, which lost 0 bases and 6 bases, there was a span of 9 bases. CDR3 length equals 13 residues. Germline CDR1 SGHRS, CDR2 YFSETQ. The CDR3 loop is CASSLEGNDGYTF. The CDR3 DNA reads TGCGCCAGCAGCTTGGAAGGGAACGATGGCTACACCTTC.

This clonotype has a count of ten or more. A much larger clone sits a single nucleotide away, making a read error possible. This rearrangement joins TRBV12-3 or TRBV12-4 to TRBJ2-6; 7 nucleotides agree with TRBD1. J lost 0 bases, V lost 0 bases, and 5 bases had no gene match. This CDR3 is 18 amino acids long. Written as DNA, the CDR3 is TGTGCCAGCAGTTTAGCCCTGGGACAGACCTCTGGGGCCAACGTCCTGACTTTC. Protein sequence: CASSLALGQTSGANVLTF.

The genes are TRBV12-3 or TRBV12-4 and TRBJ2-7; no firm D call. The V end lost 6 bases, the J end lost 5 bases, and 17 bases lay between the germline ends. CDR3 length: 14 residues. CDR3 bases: TGTGCCAGCAGCCCCGTTCTGGGCAGCAACGAGCAGTACTTC. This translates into CASSPVLGSNEQYF.